The clone carrying this TCR beta chain occurred many times. Its antigen remains unidentified. Arm-PCR of CDR3 regions with iRepertoire HTBI primers generated TCR beta libraries. TCRdb used MiXCR to reprocess the multiplex PCR reads, holding one entry per CDR3 protein. The data contain around 400,000 distinct CDR3 sequences, around 20% of them singletons. The source of the sample is a study of regulatory T cells in long-lasting Graves disease. CDR3 length: 19 amino acids. Unmatched junction bases numbered 19, after V lost 5 bases and J lost 3 bases. The germline gives CDR1 SGHTA, CDR2 FQGNSA. Specified time point: persistent/refractory GD, antithyroid drugs over 5 years with positive TRAb. RNA isolated from PBMCs was used to make the TCR library. The study, taken as a whole, reports: Sample size was small, which may have lowered accuracy.

The sample consisted of peripheral blood mononuclear cells (PBMCs), taken when the disease was refractory, from a patient treated with antithyroid drugs. The chain carries TRBV7-2 and TRBJ1-1, with 9 bases aligning to TRBD1. This TCR was recovered from a female donor with Graves disease. The CDR3, as DNA: TGTGCCAGCAGCCATTCCCTAACAGGGGGCATGTTATGGCACACTGAAGCTTTCTTT. This translates into CASSHSLTGGMLWHTEAFF.